Described below is a single TCR beta chain sequence and its context. The antigen is undetermined. The CDR3 runs 14 residues. V was cut by 4 bases and J by 0 bases, with 8 bases left in between. Germline assignment: CDR1 SGHNT and CDR2 YYREEE (reference sequence). These data come from a study of Ad26.COV2.S vaccination and SARS-CoV-2 variants. Study-level information: By the intramuscular route, Ad26.COV2.S was given once, or twice 56 days apart.

The treatment here: about 20 received Ad26.COV2.S at low or high dose, single or two shots; 5 received placebo; per-sample allocation not given. Day 63 after the first injection of vaccine or placebo was the sampling time. A Boston adult aged 18-55 years was the donor. Study-wide findings and caveats: Similar non-spike TCR breadth was seen in vaccine and placebo recipients. The TCR-based breadth and depth measures might underestimate overall T cell responses.

The assay was immunoSEQ multiplex PCR, and TCRdb's table has in-frame clones only and misses some. The sample has roughly 420,000 clones, roughly nine tenths seen once. The chain has TRBV5-4 and TRBJ2-1; no firm D call. The starting material was peripheral blood, obtained in a trial of Ad26.COV2.S vaccine versus placebo. This receptor was taken from a person between 18 and 65 years old who received the Ad26.COV2.S COVID-19 vaccine or a placebo. The CDR3, as DNA: TGTGCCAGCAGCCTTAGAGTCTCCTACAATGAGCAGTTCTTC. Protein sequence: CASSLRVSYNEQFF. Based on the CDR3 plus reference TRBV5-4 and TRBJ2-1, the full variable domain is ETGVTQSPTHLIKTRGQQVTLRCSSQSGHNTVSWYQQALGQGPQFIFQYYREEENGRGNFPPRFSGLQFPNYSSELNVNALELDDSALYLCASSLRVSYNEQFFGPGTRLTVL.